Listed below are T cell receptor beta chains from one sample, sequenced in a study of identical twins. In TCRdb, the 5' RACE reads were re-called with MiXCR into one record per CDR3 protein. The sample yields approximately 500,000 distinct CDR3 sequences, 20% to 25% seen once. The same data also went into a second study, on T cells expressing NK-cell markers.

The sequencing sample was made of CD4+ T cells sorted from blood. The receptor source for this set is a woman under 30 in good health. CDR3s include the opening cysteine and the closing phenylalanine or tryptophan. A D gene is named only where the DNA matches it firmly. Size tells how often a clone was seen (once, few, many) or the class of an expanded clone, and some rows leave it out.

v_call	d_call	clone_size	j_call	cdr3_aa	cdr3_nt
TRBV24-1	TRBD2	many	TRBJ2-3	CATSVGSGGGTQYF	TGTGCCACCAGTGTGGGCTCCGGCGGGGGTACGCAGTATTTT
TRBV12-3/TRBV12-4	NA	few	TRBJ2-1	CASSLTRDYNEQFF	TGTGCCAGCAGTCTCACCAGGGATTACAATGAGCAGTTCTTC
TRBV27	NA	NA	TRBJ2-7	CASSFQAAYEQYF	TGTGCCAGCAGTTTTCAGGCAGCCTACGAGCAGTACTTC
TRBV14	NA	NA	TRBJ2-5	CASSQSLVIGQTQYF	TGTGCCAGCAGCCAATCACTGGTCATCGGTCAGACCCAGTACTTC
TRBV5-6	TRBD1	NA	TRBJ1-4	CASSLDRGLEKLFF	TGTGCCAGCAGCTTGGACAGGGGCTTGGAAAAACTGTTTTTT
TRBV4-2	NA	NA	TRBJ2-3	CASSQGTGTFTDTQYF	TGTGCCAGCAGCCAAGGGACCGGGACTTTTACAGATACGCAGTATTTT
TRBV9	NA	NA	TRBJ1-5	CASSVEEDSQPQHF	TGTGCCAGCAGCGTAGAAGAGGATTCTCAGCCCCAGCATTTT
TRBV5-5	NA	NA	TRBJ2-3	CASSFRRSPSTDTQYF	TGTGCCAGCAGCTTCCGTAGGTCTCCAAGCACAGATACGCAGTATTTT
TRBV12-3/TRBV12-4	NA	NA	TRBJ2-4	CASSLYGDIQYF	TGTGCCAGCAGTTTATACGGGGACATTCAGTACTTC
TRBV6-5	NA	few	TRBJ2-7	CASSYGSGALYEQYF	TGTGCCAGCAGTTATGGATCGGGCGCACTCTACGAGCAGTACTTC
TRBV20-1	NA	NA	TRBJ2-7	CSARATGPYEQYF	TGCAGTGCTAGAGCCACAGGCCCCTACGAGCAGTACTTC
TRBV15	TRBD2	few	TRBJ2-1	CATSRGTGGLNEQFF	TGTGCCACCAGCAGAGGAACGGGAGGGCTGAATGAGCAGTTCTTC
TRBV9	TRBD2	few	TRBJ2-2	CASSLHGGGAPGELFF	TGTGCCAGCAGCCTACACGGCGGGGGGGCTCCCGGGGAGCTGTTTTTT
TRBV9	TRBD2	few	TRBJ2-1	CASSGSGTSGINEQFF	TGTGCCAGCAGCGGGTCCGGGACTAGCGGGATCAATGAGCAGTTCTTC
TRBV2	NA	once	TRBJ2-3	CASSEAGVSTDTQYF	TGTGCCAGCAGTGAAGCCGGAGTTAGCACAGATACGCAGTATTTT
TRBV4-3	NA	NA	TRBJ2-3	CASSQDPPTGSPDTQYF	TGCGCCAGCAGCCAAGATCCCCCGACAGGCTCTCCAGATACGCAGTATTTT
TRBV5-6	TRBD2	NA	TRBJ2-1	CASSRLAGTNEQFF	TGTGCCAGCAGCAGGCTAGCGGGAACCAATGAGCAGTTCTTC
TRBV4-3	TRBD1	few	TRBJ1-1	CASSQDPDRGRNTEAFF	TGCGCCAGCAGCCAAGACCCGGACAGGGGGCGCAACACTGAAGCTTTCTTT
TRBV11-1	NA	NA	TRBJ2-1	CASRPALENRQHHSYNEQFF	TGTGCCAGCAGGCCCGCACTGGAGAACAGGCAACACCACTCCTACAATGAGCAGTTCTTC
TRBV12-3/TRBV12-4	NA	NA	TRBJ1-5	CASTLSGGNQPQHF	TGTGCCAGCACCCTATCGGGGGGCAATCAGCCCCAGCATTTT
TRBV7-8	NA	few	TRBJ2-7	CASSLARLSYEQYF	TGTGCCAGCAGCTTAGCCCGCTTGTCCTACGAGCAGTACTTC
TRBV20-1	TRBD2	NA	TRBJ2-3	CSASELTSGVTDTQYF	TGCAGTGCTAGCGAACTGACTAGCGGGGTTACAGATACGCAGTATTTT
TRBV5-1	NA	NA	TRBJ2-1	CASSFPLPNNEQFF	TGCGCCAGCAGCTTCCCTCTCCCCAACAATGAGCAGTTCTTC
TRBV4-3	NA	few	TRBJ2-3	CASSQDSTPRDTQYF	TGCGCCAGCAGCCAAGATTCCACCCCGAGGGATACGCAGTATTTT
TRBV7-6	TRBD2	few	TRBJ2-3	CASSPREATQYF	TGTGCCAGCAGCCCCCGGGAGGCTACGCAGTATTTT
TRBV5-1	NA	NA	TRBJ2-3	CASSQGSYPDTQYF	TGCGCCAGCAGTCAGGGGTCTTACCCAGATACGCAGTATTTT
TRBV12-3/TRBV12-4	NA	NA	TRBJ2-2	CASSLRQWLFF	TGTGCCAGCAGTCTTCGACAGTGGCTGTTTTTT
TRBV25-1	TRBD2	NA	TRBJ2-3	CASSEYASGKRGIRSDTQYF	TGTGCCAGCAGTGAATACGCTAGCGGGAAAAGAGGTATCCGTTCAGATACGCAGTATTTT
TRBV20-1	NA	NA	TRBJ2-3	CSARTGGHTDTQYF	TGCAGTGCTAGGACGGGCGGTCACACAGATACGCAGTATTTT
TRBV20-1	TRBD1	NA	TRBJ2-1	CSAADRGQGNEQFF	TGCAGTGCTGCTGACAGGGGCCAGGGTAATGAGCAGTTCTTC
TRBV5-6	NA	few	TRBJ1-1	CASSLVGDPEAFF	TGTGCCAGCAGCTTGGTGGGGGACCCTGAAGCTTTCTTT
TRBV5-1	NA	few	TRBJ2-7	CASSVAADTYEQYF	TGCGCCAGCAGCGTAGCGGCGGACACCTACGAGCAGTACTTC
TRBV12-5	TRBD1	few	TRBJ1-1	CASGRTGTLYEAFF	TGTGCTAGTGGTCGGACAGGGACGTTATATGAAGCTTTCTTT
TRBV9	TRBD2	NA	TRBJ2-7	CASSVAVSGTSGRSEQYF	TGTGCCAGCAGCGTAGCTGTGTCCGGGACTAGCGGGAGGTCCGAGCAGTACTTC